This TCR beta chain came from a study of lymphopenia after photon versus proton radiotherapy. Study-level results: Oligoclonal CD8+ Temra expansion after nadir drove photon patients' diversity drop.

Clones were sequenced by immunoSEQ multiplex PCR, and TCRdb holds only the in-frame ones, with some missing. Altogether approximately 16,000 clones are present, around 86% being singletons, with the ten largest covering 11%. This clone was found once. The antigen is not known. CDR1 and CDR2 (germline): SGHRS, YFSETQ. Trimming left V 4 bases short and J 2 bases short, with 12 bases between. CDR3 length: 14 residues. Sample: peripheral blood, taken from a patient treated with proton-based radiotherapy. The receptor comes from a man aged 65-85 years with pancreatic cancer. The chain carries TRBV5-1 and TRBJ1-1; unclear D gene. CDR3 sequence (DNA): TGCGCCAGCAGCCCCCCCTTCGCCAACACTGAAGCTTTCTTT. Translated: CASSPPFANTEAFF.